This T cell receptor beta chain was profiled in a study of metastatic and nonmetastatic thyroid tumors. In the study overall: Patients with malignant and benign thyroid disease provided blood and tumor or nodule tissue, whose repertoires were compared.

Germline lookup yields CDR1 SGHVS and CDR2 FQNEAQ. Trimming at V came to 1 base and at J to 3 bases, leaving 12 bases not matched to a gene. This CDR3 spans 18 amino acids. This clone has ten or more counts. Nobody among the patients had been given any treatment before thyroid surgery. TCRdb reprocessed the PCR reads using MiXCR. Here the sample spans roughly 23,000 clones, more than 15% being singletons. The sample taken for sequencing was adjacent normal tissue. The rearrangement links TRBV7-8 to TRBJ2-7; TRBD2 agrees at 10 bases. The clonotype originates from a male donor with papillary thyroid cancer or a benign thyroid nodule (not recorded which). Some clones in this sample may be carry-over from other donors' samples. The CDR3, as DNA: TGTGCCAGCAGCTTAGAGCTTAATCTAGCGGGGGAATTCTACGAGCAGTACTTC. It encodes CASSLELNLAGEFYEQYF.